This TCR beta chain appears in the sequencing data of a study of blood T cells in healthy people across ages. A second 7 to 11 cycle PCR used barcoded and J-beta primers. The template-switch adaptor was a 5' adaptor with 12 random nucleotides. It tagged each cDNA molecule. CDR3-containing paired-end reads numbering at least 2.5 million came from each sample. One entry per CDR3 protein results from TCRdb running MiXCR on the 5' RACE reads. This table has roughly 1.5 million distinct CDR3 sequences, 42% appearing once. Overall study findings and caveats: Measured against age, TCR beta diversity per million T cells decreased in a roughly linear manner. Naive CD4+ cells and diversity were both higher in long-lived donors than in aged donors.

The germline V gene encodes CDR1 SGHTA and CDR2 FQGNSA. V lost 4 bases, J lost 7 bases, and 6 bases lay in between. The CDR3 spans 11 residues. Turning to this clonotype: The antigen is not known.

The sequence came from a woman aged 18-29 years in good health. The chain joins TRBV7-2 to TRBJ2-3, with D hard to call. The sequenced material came from blood. This CDR3 reads CASSSQNTQYF. The DNA for the CDR3 is TGTGCCAGCAGCTCACAGAATACGCAGTATTTT.